These T cell receptor beta chains were read from a single sample in a study of monozygotic twins with inflammatory bowel disease. TCRdb reanalyzed the 5' RACE reads and collapses them to one entry per CDR3 protein, without DNA. The sample features nearly 450,000 distinct CDR3 sequences, with 2% to 2.5% in its top ten. The sequencing input was blood. These receptors all come from a human donor with ulcerative colitis or Crohn's disease, or a healthy co-twin of an affected twin (not recorded which). The CDR3 runs from the conserved cysteine through the conserved F or W.

cdr3_length	j_call	v_call	cdr3_aa
13	TRBJ1-2	TRBV6-1	CASSERVYYGYTF
15	TRBJ1-5	TRBV7-9	CASSPGTGTIQPQHF
15	TRBJ2-2	TRBV7-9	CASSRGTASAGELFF
14	TRBJ2-3	TRBV29-1	CSVDRTGGGDTQYF
15	TRBJ2-3	TRBV5-1	CASSLELAGADTQYF
15	TRBJ1-4	TRBV10-3	CAISESQGGDEKLFF
13	TRBJ1-1	TRBV6-2/TRBV6-3	CATQDRSYTEAFF
15	TRBJ2-4	TRBV5-1	CASSLPSGGANPQYF
13	TRBJ2-2	TRBV12-3/TRBV12-4	CASSLGSRGELFF
13	TRBJ2-1	TRBV7-9	CASSLIGVGEQFF
13	TRBJ2-2	TRBV7-9	CASSPPGAGELFF
13	TRBJ2-1	TRBV5-1	CASSLEGADEQFF
14	TRBJ2-7	TRBV2	CASSVASSSYEQYF
12	TRBJ2-3	TRBV7-9	CASSFPSDTQYF
12	TRBJ2-7	TRBV28	CASTRDPYEQYF
15	TRBJ2-7	TRBV28	CASSGLASGQGEQYF
14	TRBJ1-1	TRBV27	CASMNRGPNTEAFF
15	TRBJ1-4	TRBV12-3/TRBV12-4	CDSRLAGTEHEKLFF
20	TRBJ2-1	TRBV25-1	CASSPRGTSGRGSSYNEQFF
16	TRBJ1-6	TRBV7-3	CASSLTGAGSGSPLHF
16	TRBJ1-2	TRBV7-9	CASSLAETGKNYGYTF
13	TRBJ2-7	TRBV5-1	CASSGGADDEQYF
13	TRBJ2-5	TRBV20-1	CSAPASPTGAQYF
12	TRBJ2-5	TRBV20-1	CSAPTGRETQYF
12	TRBJ2-3	TRBV29-1	CSVGEGKDTQYF
13	TRBJ1-1	TRBV19	CASSIGLGVDAFF
14	TRBJ2-7	TRBV6-2/TRBV6-3	CASRKDGSFHEQYF